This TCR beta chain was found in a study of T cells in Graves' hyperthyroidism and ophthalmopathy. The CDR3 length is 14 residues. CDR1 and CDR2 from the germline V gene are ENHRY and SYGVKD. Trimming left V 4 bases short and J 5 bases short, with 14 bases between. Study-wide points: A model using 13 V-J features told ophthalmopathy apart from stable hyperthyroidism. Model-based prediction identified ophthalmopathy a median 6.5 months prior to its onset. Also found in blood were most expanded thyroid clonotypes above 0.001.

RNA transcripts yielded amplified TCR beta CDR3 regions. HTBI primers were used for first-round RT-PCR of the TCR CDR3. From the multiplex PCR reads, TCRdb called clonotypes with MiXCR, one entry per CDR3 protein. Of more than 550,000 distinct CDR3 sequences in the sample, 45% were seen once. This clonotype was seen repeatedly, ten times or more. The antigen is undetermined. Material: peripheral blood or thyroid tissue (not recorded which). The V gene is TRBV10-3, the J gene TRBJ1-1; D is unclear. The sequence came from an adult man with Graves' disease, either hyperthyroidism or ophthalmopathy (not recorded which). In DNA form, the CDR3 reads TGTGCCATCAGTGCACGGGGAGGTGAAACTGAAGCTTTCTTT. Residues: CAISARGGETEAFF.